This T cell receptor (beta chain) was documented in a study of shared clonotypes between healthy human individuals. This was a deep-level run. TCRdb's copy holds only in-frame clones and misses some; the assay was immunoSEQ multiplex PCR. This sample yields approximately 1,000,000 clones, of which 70% to 85% are seen a single time; approximately 0.95% belongs to the top ten. A single count supports this clone. The V end was cut by 6 bases, the J end by 3 bases, with 14 bases between. The CDR3 spans 15 residues. The germline V gene encodes CDR1 MNHNY and CDR2 SVGAGI (reference sequence). This rearrangement joins TRBV6-6 to TRBJ1-4; D is ambiguous. The receptor's source is a man between 18 and 35 years old in good health. Some clones in this sample may be carry-over from other donors' samples. Material for sequencing was memory CD4+ T cells from PBMCs. As to subset: CD45RA-negative fraction. For the CDR3, the DNA is TGTGCCAGCAGCCCGCCTCTGGCTGCTAATGAAAAACTGTTTTTT. Encoded protein: CASSPPLAANEKLFF.